This TCR beta chain is from a study of CD8+ T cells in alopecia areata. Reverse transcription of extracted RNA yielded cDNA, which provided the sequencing template. Sequencing was performed with immunoSEQ multiplex PCR; in TCRdb, only in-frame clones are kept and a portion is missing. The table lists over 150,000 clones, about 63% of them singletons. CDR3 length: 14 residues. Germline assignment: CDR1 SGDLS and CDR2 YYNGEE. V dropped 8 bases and J dropped 1 base, with 13 bases sitting between them. Overall study findings and caveats: Alopecia totalis/universalis scalp especially showed more expanded CD8+ clones than normal scalp.

Remarks on this clone: Its antigen is undetermined.

This receptor was identified in a human donor with alopecia areata. The sequencing used CD4+ T cells sorted from blood, collected at week 0. The V and J genes are TRBV9 and TRBJ2-1; a weak D match, TRBD2 (5 bases). This chain's CDR3 is CASLRAESYNEQFF. CDR3 coding DNA: TGTGCCAGTCTGAGGGCAGAGTCCTACAATGAGCAGTTCTTC.